This TCR beta chain was identified during a study of shared clonotypes between healthy human individuals (TCRdb year 2020). Regarding the complete study: The cohort comprised a couple of women and a few men aged 18 to 49 years. For each donor, CD4 naive and CD4 memory were each run on three plates, CD8 naive on two plates, and CD8 memory on one plate. Libraries were prepared and TCR repertoires were sequenced by different laboratories using diverse techniques, in order to increase sequencing depth and limit assay-specific biases. Between about 0.9 and 10 billion PBMCs per donor were obtained by leukapheresis. Blood TCR repertoires of 5 or 6 healthy adults were deeply sequenced to estimate repertoire size and the extent of clonotype sharing between individuals.

CD8 naive samples were obtained by positive selection for CCR7 among CD45RO-negative cells, yielding a CD45RA+CCR7+ population from which TemRA cells were excluded. Healthy HIV-negative adults with no recently reported acute infections or vaccinations were included as donors. Only Caucasian adults living in Nashville, Tennessee, USA were represented among the donors. Blood was collected by leukapheresis, and PBMCs were isolated by Ficoll-Histopaque density gradient centrifugation and then cryopreserved in liquid nitrogen vapor phase. Purity and quantity of every magnetically sorted T cell population were checked by analytical flow cytometry. Genomic DNA was isolated from each sorted fraction and quantified by UV absorbance on a Nanodrop 2000c. On this clone itself: The specificity of this receptor is unknown. No clone much larger than this one lies a single base away; base qualities are absent. Distinct nucleotide sequences in the sample also encode this CDR3.

Using the deep immunoSEQ assay, TCR CDR3 regions were amplified from genomic DNA by multiplex PCR. For each cell subset, the extracted genomic DNA was distributed evenly across all wells of several immunoSEQ 96-well plates, and each plate served as one replicate. Each replicate PCR for sorted subsets received about 220 ng genomic DNA, equal to roughly 30,000 T cell genomes. Purified libraries were measured with a Qubit 3.0 fluorometer, size-checked on a Bioanalyzer 2100, and measured again with the KAPA Library Quantification kit. Every immunoSEQ 96-well plate was sequenced on a separate single-read 150-cycle Illumina NextSeq 550 flow cell. As for the original processing: The immunoSEQ output contained only junctional sequences without quality scores, so filtering could not match that applied to full-length reads. To assign V/J genes and CDR3, sequences were annotated against IMGT germline references using PyIR, a Python wrapper for IgBLAST v1.9. Any read was removed if the V/J assignment was weak (E-value above 1e-6), the CDR3 was missing, or the read contained stop codons, out-of-frame junctions, or ambiguous translated residues. A V3J clonotype was defined by an identical inferred V gene, J gene, and CDR3 amino acid sequence. Percentage overlap between repertoires was computed as shared unique clonotypes divided by the size of the smaller repertoire. Repertoire richness was assessed with RTK rarefaction, the Chao1 estimator, and Recon v2.1 estimates of unobserved clonotypes. OLGA was used to compute generation probabilities for all TCRbeta clonotypes that the gDNA method yielded from a handful of donors. Not all clones reach the TCRdb copy of this immuneACCESS table, which keeps in-frame sequences only. Checked studies attribute under half of the gap to unresolved V genes and leave the rest unexplained. From that table come the V and J calls and clone size; the DNA was used to work out D and trimming. This sample comprises about 2,100,000 clones, about 93% of them detected only once. The leading ten clones occupy 1.5% to 2% of the sample.

General study outcomes and caveats: Rarefaction of sorted-subset datasets indicated incomplete sequencing despite the large sequencing depth. Compared with non-shared clonotypes, clonotypes shared by all four sorted-subset donors had higher generation probabilities. Sampling was restricted to blood, and TCR repertoires in tissues likely differ from the TCR repertoires found in blood. Pairwise subsampling indicated that sequencing depth was expected to affect the degree of clonotype sharing among donors. About 5% of naive CD4, 3.5% of naive CD8, approximately 2% of memory CD4, and 0.4% of memory CD8 clonotypes were shared across several donors. Estimated clonotype richness was generally larger for naive than for memory subsets. Because the study included a small number of donors, the genetic and exposure-history diversity represented was limited.

Reading from cysteine to phenylalanine, the CDR3 counts 14 amino acids. The read is trimmed to its CDR3 DNA, 42 bases read in frame from base 1. The germline V gene provides CDR1 SGHDT and CDR2 YYEEEE. V loses 0 bases of germline sequence and J loses 7 bases, and the interval between the two ends is 11 bases. The rearranged chain carries TRBV5-6 and TRBJ1-5; a tentative D match to TRBD1 spans 5 bases. This receptor was taken from a man aged 18 to 35 in good health. Some clones in this sample may be carry-over from other donors' samples. The sequenced sample was naive CD8+ T cells from PBMCs. According to the study, the label for this sample's cell subset or site signals: CD45RA+CCR7+. The CDR3 reads as follows: CASSLGQGGQPQHF. The DNA sequence is given as TGTGCCAGCAGCTTGGGTCAGGGCGGCCAGCCCCAGCATTTT.